This T cell receptor beta chain was sequenced in a study of cytomegalovirus exposure and HLA in healthy donors. The PCR had 60 Vbeta and 13 Jbeta primers. Original processing notes: Tens of millions of unique TCR beta chains, roughly 11 million of them shared, were counted by a later analysis. Profiled with immunoSEQ multiplex PCR; TCRdb holds only in-frame clones, not every one. V, J and clone size are taken as reported in that table, and D and trimming were inferred from the DNA itself. The data show 150,000 to 200,000 clones, and the top ten clones hold less than 0.95%. V gave up 6 bases and J gave up 1 base; unmatched junction bases: 8. CDR1 and CDR2 from the germline V gene are SEHNR and FQNEAQ (reference sequence). This CDR3 region has 16 residues. Overall study results and limits: Immune exposure information available was restricted to CMV serostatus. According to reports, the classifier identified cytomegalovirus status with high specificity and sensitivity.

To note about this clone: Its matching antigen is unknown.

The chain uses TRBV7-9 and TRBJ2-1; 8 positions agree with TRBD1. The specimen sequenced was PBMCs. This clonotype originated in a young woman in good health and CMV-seropositive. The CDR3: CASSNPGTGSYNEQFF. The CDR3 DNA reads TGTGCCAGCAGTAACCCCGGGACAGGATCCTACAATGAGCAGTTCTTC.